A single sample is the source of the 7 T cell receptor beta chains below, sequenced in a study of blood T cells in healthy people across ages. Through a sample-barcoded 5' primer and a J-beta primer mix, a second PCR was run for roughly 6 to 12 cycles. TCRdb reprocessed the 5' RACE reads via MiXCR and lists one record per CDR3 protein. Among about 640,000 distinct CDR3 sequences listed, approximately 30% were seen once. The specimen was blood. The origin of the receptors is a woman older than 75 in good health.

As DNA, the CDR3 is TGTGCCAGCAGCAAGAGGGACGGGGATCAGCCCCAGCATTTT. Translating gives CASSKRDGDQPQHF. J is TRBJ1-5 and V is TRBV7-6; tentative D call: TRBD1 (5 bases). CDR3 length: 14 residues. The V end lost 5 bases, the J end lost 5 bases, and 13 bases lay between the germline ends. Germline V gene data show CDR1 as SGHVS and CDR2 as FNYEAQ.

This clonotype was counted ten times or more. The genes are TRBV27 and TRBJ2-1, with TRBD1 identical over 8 bases. J gave up 5 bases and V 6 bases, and 9 bases lay outside the gene matches. CDR1 and CDR2 (germline): MNHEY, SMNVEV (reference sequence). This CDR3 contains 15 residues. The CDR3 here is CASRLTGGRHNEQFF. DNA for the CDR3: TGTGCCAGCAGGTTAACAGGGGGACGTCACAATGAGCAGTTCTTC.

The chain carries TRBV7-2 and TRBJ2-1, with TRBD2 matching over 10 bases. CDR1 is SGHTA, CDR2 FQGNSA, per germline. Losses at the gene ends were 0 bases for V and 6 bases for J; bases not matched to a gene: 5. The CDR3 runs 16 residues. Here the CDR3 reads CASSLAAGGPFNEQFF. The CDR3 nucleotides are TGTGCCAGCAGCTTAGCAGCGGGGGGGCCTTTCAATGAGCAGTTCTTC.

This clonotype was detected only a few times. The chain couples TRBV12-3 or TRBV12-4 to TRBJ1-1; D gene uncertain. CDR3 length: 13 residues. V was cut by 6 bases and J by 6 bases, with 14 bases left in between. The CDR3 nucleotides read TGTGCCAGCAGCCCGGGGAGATTGGCTGAAGCTTTCTTT. Its translation is CASSPGRLAEAFF.

J is TRBJ2-1 and V is TRBV2, with 7 bases lining up with TRBD2. Trimming removed 7 bases from V and 2 bases from J; junction bases left unmatched: 8. Germline V gives CDR1 SNHLY, CDR2 FYNNEI. This CDR3 region has 15 residues. The CDR3 region is CASKLGGFTYNEQFF. Here the CDR3 DNA reads TGTGCCAGCAAACTCGGGGGGTTCACCTACAATGAGCAGTTCTTC.

The rearrangement links TRBV30 to TRBJ2-6; the match to TRBD1 covers 7 bases. In germline, CDR1 is GTSNPN, CDR2 SVGIG (reference sequence). This CDR3 spans 16 amino acids. With 5 bases clipped from V and 1 base from J, the junction kept 8 bases outside the gene matches. The CDR3 here is CAWGRTGSSGANVLTF. CDR3 DNA sequence: TGTGCCTGGGGAAGGACAGGTAGTTCTGGGGCCAACGTCCTGACTTTC. Supplemented by reference TRBV30 and TRBJ2-6, the full variable domain reads SQTIHQWPATLVQPVGSPLSLECTVEGTSNPNLYWYRQAAGRGLQLLFYSVGIGQISSEVPQNLSASRPQDRQFILSSKKLLLSDSGFYLCAWGRTGSSGANVLTFGAGSRLTVL.

The chain has TRBV7-9 and TRBJ1-5; D not certain. CDR1 and CDR2 (germline): SEHNR, FQNEAQ (reference sequence). CDR3 length: 16 residues. Trimming pared 5 bases from V and 4 bases from J, leaving 18 bases between. CDR3 in DNA: TGTGCCAGCAGCCTGGGAAGGGTACGACTGAATCAGCCCCAGCATTTT. It is translated as CASSLGRVRLNQPQHF.